A single sample gave rise to the 9 T cell receptor beta chains below, sequenced in a study of shared clonotypes between healthy human individuals. Profiled with immunoSEQ multiplex PCR; TCRdb holds only in-frame clones, not every one. The table records a few million clones, about 92% of them present only once. The sequencing sample was made of naive CD4+ T cells sorted from blood. Documented subset: CD45RA+ positively selected. All receptors derive from a man aged 18 to 35 in good health.

The chain has TRBV5-5 and TRBJ1-5, with 8 bases identical to TRBD1. The germline V gene has CDR1 SGHKS and CDR2 YYEKEE (reference sequence). V lost 4 bases, J lost 5 bases, and 8 bases stayed unmatched. The CDR3 totals 15 residues. CDR3 protein: CASSQGAIGDQPQHF. CDR3 DNA: TGTGCCAGCAGCCAGGGGGCGATAGGCGATCAGCCCCAGCATTTT. The complete variable domain, with remaining parts taken from reference TRBV5-5 and TRBJ1-5, reads DAGVTQSPTHLIKTRGQQVTLRCSPISGHKSVSWYQQVLGQGPQFIFQYYEKEERGRGNFPDRFSARQFPNYSSELNVNALLLGDSALYLCASSQGAIGDQPQHFGDGTRLSIL.

The chain joins TRBV19 to TRBJ1-5; a weak D match, TRBD1 (6 bases). V dropped 0 bases and J dropped 6 bases, with 9 bases sitting between them. Per germline, CDR1 LNHDA and CDR2 SQIVND (reference sequence). CDR3 length equals 14 residues. CDR3: CASSIDFRGQPQHF. CDR3 coding DNA: TGTGCCAGTAGTATAGATTTCAGGGGTCAGCCCCAGCATTTT. Together with reference TRBV19 and TRBJ1-5, the CDR3 gives the full variable domain: DGGITQSPKYLFRKEGQNVTLSCEQNLNHDAMYWYRQDPGQGLRLIYYSQIVNDFQKGDIAEGYSVSREKKESFPLTVTSAQKNPTAFYLCASSIDFRGQPQHFGDGTRLSIL.

This clone was seen just once. The CDR3 DNA follows: TGTGCCAGTAGTATCGCCGGGATCAAGTCCTACGAGCAGTACTTC. It specifies CASSIAGIKSYEQYF. The chain couples TRBV19 to TRBJ2-7; perhaps TRBD2 as D (5 bases). Germline V lookup: CDR1 LNHDA, CDR2 SQIVND (reference sequence). Trimming took off 3 bases at V and 1 base at J, with 13 bases between the two ends. CDR3 length: 15 amino acids.

In the case of this clone: The junction shows a germline mismatch at one end, possibly a read error. This chain links TRBV7-7 with TRBJ2-1; 8 bases align to TRBD2. Germline V CDR1 and CDR2: SSHAT, FNYEAQ (reference sequence). This CDR3 is 15 amino acids long. Here the CDR3 DNA reads TGTGCTAGCAGCACAAGCGGGAGCTCCTACAATGAGCAGTTCTTC. Translation gives CASSTSGSSYNEQFF.

This chain joins TRBV6-6 and TRBJ1-2; D is unresolved. The germline V and J ends were trimmed by 2 bases and 8 bases, with 9 bases remaining between them. CDR1 and CDR2 from the germline V gene are MNHNY and SVGAGI (reference sequence). This CDR3 contains 12 residues. The CDR3 spells CASSYLGKGYTF. The DNA of the CDR3 is TGTGCCAGCAGTTACCTGGGAAAGGGCTACACCTTC.

The sample holds one count of this clone. The V gene is TRBV15, the J gene TRBJ2-3, with D unresolved. Germline V CDR1 and CDR2: LNHNV, YYDKDF (reference sequence). The CDR3 has 16 amino acids. Trimming took 1 base from V and 0 from J, leaving 11 bases between them. CDR3 protein: CATSRGSTASTDTQYF. Here the CDR3 DNA reads TGTGCCACCAGCAGAGGAAGTACAGCTAGCACAGATACGCAGTATTTT.

The chain uses TRBV6-6 and TRBJ2-7, with unresolved D. Deletions cut 3 bases from V and 5 bases from J, with 8 bases between. CDR1 MNHNY and CDR2 SVGAGI come from the germline V gene (reference sequence). CDR3 length: 12 amino acids. The CDR3 coding sequence is TGTGCCAGCAGTTATAAGGGAAACGAGCAGTACTTC. As protein: CASSYKGNEQYF.

The chain carries TRBV7-9 and TRBJ2-7, with 13 nucleotides matching TRBD2. Per the germline V gene, CDR1 is SEHNR and CDR2 is FQNEAQ (reference sequence). The CDR3 totals 15 residues. V lost 5 bases and J lost 5; bases outside the gene matches: 6. As DNA, the CDR3 is TGTGCCAGCAGCCGGGGACTAGCGGGGCCCCACGAGCAGTACTTC. It encodes CASSRGLAGPHEQYF.

The chain uses TRBV19 and TRBJ1-5; D is unresolved. The V end was cut by 1 base, the J end by 3 bases, with 10 bases between. The CDR3 covers 15 residues. Looked up from germline, CDR1 is LNHDA and CDR2 is SQIVND (reference sequence). For the CDR3, the DNA is TGTGCCAGTAGTATAGGGTACAGTTCCAATCAGCCCCAGCATTTT. Its protein product is CASSIGYSSNQPQHF.